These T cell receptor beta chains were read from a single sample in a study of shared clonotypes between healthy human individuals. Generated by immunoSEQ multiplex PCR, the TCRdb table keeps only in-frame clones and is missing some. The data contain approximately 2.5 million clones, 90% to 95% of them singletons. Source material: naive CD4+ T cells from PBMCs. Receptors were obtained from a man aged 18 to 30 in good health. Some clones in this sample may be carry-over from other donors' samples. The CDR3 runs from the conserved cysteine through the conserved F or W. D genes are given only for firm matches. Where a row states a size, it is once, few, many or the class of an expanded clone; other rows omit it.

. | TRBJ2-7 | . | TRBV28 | CASSSRSYEQYF | TGTGCCAGCAGCTCACGTTCCTACGAGCAGTACTTC
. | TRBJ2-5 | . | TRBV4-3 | CASSQERGETQYF | TGCGCCAGCAGCCAAGAACGAGGGGAGACCCAGTACTTC
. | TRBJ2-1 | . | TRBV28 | CASRAGFIHNEQFF | TGTGCCAGCAGAGCAGGGTTCATCCACAATGAGCAGTTCTTC
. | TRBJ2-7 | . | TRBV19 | CASSMSGAPYEQYF | TGTGCCAGTAGTATGTCAGGGGCCCCCTACGAGCAGTACTTC
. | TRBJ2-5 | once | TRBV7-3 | CASSGQMGETQYF | TGTGCCAGCTCCGGGCAGATGGGAGAGACCCAGTACTTC
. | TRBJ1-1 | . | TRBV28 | CASSLRALGAEAFF | TGTGCCAGCAGTTTACGGGCGCTAGGGGCTGAAGCTTTCTTT
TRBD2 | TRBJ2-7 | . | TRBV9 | CASSAHTTTKTSGGSSYEQYF | TGTGCCAGCAGCGCACACACAACTACCAAGACTAGCGGGGGAAGCTCCTACGAGCAGTACTTC
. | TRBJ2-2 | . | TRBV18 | CASSPRTALNTGELFF | TGTGCCAGCTCACCAAGGACAGCTCTTAACACCGGGGAGCTGTTTTTT
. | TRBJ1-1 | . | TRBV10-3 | CAIRSQINTEAFF | TGTGCCATCAGGTCCCAAATTAACACTGAAGCTTTCTTT
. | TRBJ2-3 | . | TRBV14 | CASSRRDGRTDTQYF | TGTGCCAGCAGCCGACGGGACGGCCGCACAGATACGCAGTATTTT
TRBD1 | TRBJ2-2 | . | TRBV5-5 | CASSLTGGRTGELFF | TGTGCCAGCAGCTTGACAGGGGGTCGTACCGGGGAGCTGTTTTTT
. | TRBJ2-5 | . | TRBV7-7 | CASSPTSKETQYF | TGTGCCAGCAGCCCCACTAGCAAAGAGACCCAGTACTTC
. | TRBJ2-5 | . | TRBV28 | CASKSGQETQYF | TGTGCCTCCAAGTCTGGACAAGAGACCCAGTACTTC